This is a list of T cell receptor beta chains from one sample in a study of neurological immune-mediated disorders. TCRdb reanalysed the 5' RACE reads using MiXCR and keeps one entry per CDR3 protein. Altogether some 95,000 distinct CDR3 sequences are present, around 3.3% being singletons, with the ten largest covering 5% to 6.5%. Sequenced sample: PBMCs. The receptors shown here come from a woman aged 18-35 years with multiple sclerosis. The CDR3 runs from the conserved cysteine through the conserved F or W. Each record gives: CDR3 length, V gene, J gene, CDR3 protein.

16	TRBV5-1	TRBJ2-3	CASSRSERASPDTQYF
12	TRBV20-1	TRBJ1-1	CSARGGQGEAFF
13	TRBV5-1	TRBJ1-1	CASSLGSINEAFF
17	TRBV6-5	TRBJ1-6	CASSPKTPPRPQSPLHF
15	TRBV7-3	TRBJ2-1	CASSFGSSGSNEQFF
15	TRBV29-1	TRBJ2-5	CSVSSSGGLQETQYF
15	TRBV10-3	TRBJ2-1	CAISDPTGLAGLVFF
13	TRBV7-2	TRBJ2-3	CASSSPLTDTQYF
16	TRBV28	TRBJ2-1	CASSLPGASGNNEQFF
13	TRBV18	TRBJ2-3	CASSPVSADTQYF
12	TRBV5-5	TRBJ2-7	CASSGGAYEQYF
15	TRBV10-2	TRBJ1-5	CASSRQGISNQPQHF
17	TRBV7-3	TRBJ2-7	CASSLWALASGSHEQYF
19	TRBV20-1	TRBJ2-1	CSARARGGLLGRSYNEQFF
16	TRBV7-8	TRBJ1-1	CASSSQGQARGTEAFF
15	TRBV6-6	TRBJ2-7	CASSYRSPTSYEQYF
13	TRBV20-1	TRBJ2-3	CSASRSITDTQYF
14	TRBV20-1	TRBJ1-1	CSAIPGQGNTEAFF
11	TRBV20-1	TRBJ2-1	CSARDWNEQFF
16	TRBV5-5	TRBJ1-4	CASSLVWTAINEKLFF
15	TRBV7-9	TRBJ2-1	CASSYDRGSYNEQFF
16	TRBV5-1	TRBJ2-3	CASSSTGTSRGDTQYF
13	TRBV20-1	TRBJ1-5	CSARTELNQPQHF
14	TRBV27	TRBJ2-1	CASSLWTGNNEQFF
17	TRBV7-9	TRBJ1-2	CASSLSPVAITNYGYTF
13	TRBV29-1	TRBJ2-1	CSVARGVKNEQFF
14	TRBV9	TRBJ2-3	CASSKSGSTDTQYF
13	TRBV7-6	TRBJ2-5	CASSLEGEETQYF
14	TRBV7-2	TRBJ2-3	CASSLSAGVDTQYF
17	TRBV5-1	TRBJ2-1	CASSLAGGGTSYNEQFF
16	TRBV5-5	TRBJ2-1	CASSLNAPSSVHEQFF
16	TRBV5-1	TRBJ2-5	CASSLAAGPSTETQYF
14	TRBV27	TRBJ1-5	CASSPQGGNQPQHF
12	TRBV3-1	TRBJ2-2	CASSLQTGELFF
16	TRBV7-6	TRBJ2-7	CASSLLVGRGPYEQYF
13	TRBV20-1	TRBJ1-1	CSARVGRNTEAFF
19	TRBV20-1	TRBJ2-1	CSAEPGLAGGPSSYNEQFF
13	TRBV20-1	TRBJ2-2	CSAGLVNTGELFF
11	TRBV20-1	TRBJ2-7	CSVLTGVEQYF
15	TRBV6-2/TRBV6-3	TRBJ2-1	CASTPTVAGVHEQFF